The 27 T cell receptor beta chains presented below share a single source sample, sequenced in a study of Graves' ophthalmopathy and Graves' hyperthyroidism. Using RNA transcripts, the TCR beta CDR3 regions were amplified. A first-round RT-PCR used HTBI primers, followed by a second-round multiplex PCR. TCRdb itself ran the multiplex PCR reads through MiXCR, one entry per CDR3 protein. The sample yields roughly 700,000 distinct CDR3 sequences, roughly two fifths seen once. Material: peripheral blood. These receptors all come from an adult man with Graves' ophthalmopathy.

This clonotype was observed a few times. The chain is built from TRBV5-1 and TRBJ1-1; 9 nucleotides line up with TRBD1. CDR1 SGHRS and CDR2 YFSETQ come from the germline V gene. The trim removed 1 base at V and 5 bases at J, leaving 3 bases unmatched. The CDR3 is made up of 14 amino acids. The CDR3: CASSLSGTGTEAFF. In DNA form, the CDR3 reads TGCGCCAGCAGCTTGTCCGGGACAGGGACTGAAGCTTTCTTT. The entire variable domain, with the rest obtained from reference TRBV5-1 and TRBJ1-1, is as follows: KAGVTQTPRYLIKTRGQQVTLSCSPISGHRSVSWYQQTPGQGLQFLFEYFSETQRNKGNFPGRFSGRQFSNSRSEMNVSTLELGDSALYLCASSLSGTGTEAFFGQGTRLTVV.

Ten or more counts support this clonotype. The CDR3 sequence is CASSDSNSPLHF. The CDR3 coding sequence is TGTGCCAGCAGTGATTCGAATTCACCCCTCCACTTT. The chain combines TRBV9 with TRBJ1-6; no clear D gene. Germline V gene data show CDR1 as SGDLS and CDR2 as YYNGEE. The CDR3 is 12 amino acids. V lost 5 bases, J lost 7 bases, and 7 bases lay in between.

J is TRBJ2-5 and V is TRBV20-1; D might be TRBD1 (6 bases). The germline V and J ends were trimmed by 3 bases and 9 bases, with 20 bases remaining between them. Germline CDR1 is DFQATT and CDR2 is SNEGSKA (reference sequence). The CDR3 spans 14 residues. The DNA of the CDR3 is TGCAGTGCTAGGACCGGGGCAGGGGTTCAGCCCCAGTACTTC. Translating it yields CSARTGAGVQPQYF.

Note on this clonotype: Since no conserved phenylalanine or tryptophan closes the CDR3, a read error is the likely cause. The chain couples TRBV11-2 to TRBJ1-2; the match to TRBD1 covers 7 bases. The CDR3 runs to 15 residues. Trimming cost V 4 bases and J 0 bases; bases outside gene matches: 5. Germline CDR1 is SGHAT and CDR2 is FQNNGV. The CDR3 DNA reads TGTGCCAGCAGCTCCCGGGACAGAGCTAACTATGGCTACACCCTC. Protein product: CASSSRDRANYGYTL.

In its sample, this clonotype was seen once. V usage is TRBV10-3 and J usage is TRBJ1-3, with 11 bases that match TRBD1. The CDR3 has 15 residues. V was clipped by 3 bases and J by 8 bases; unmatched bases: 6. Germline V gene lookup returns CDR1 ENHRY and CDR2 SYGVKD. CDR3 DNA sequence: TGTGCCATCAGTGAATCCGGGACAGGGGGTTACACCATATATTTT. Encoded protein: CAISESGTGGYTIYF.

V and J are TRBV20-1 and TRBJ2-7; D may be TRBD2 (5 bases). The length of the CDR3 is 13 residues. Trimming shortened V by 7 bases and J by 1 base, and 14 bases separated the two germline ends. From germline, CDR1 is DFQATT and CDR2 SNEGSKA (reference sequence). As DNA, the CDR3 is TGCAGTGTGTTATCGAGCGGATCCTACGAGCAGTACTTC. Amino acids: CSVLSSGSYEQYF.

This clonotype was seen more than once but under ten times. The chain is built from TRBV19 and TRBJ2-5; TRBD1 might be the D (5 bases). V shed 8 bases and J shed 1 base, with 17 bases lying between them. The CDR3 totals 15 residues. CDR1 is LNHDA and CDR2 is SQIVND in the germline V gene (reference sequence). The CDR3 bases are TGTGCCAGTTCCGACCGGGCAGGGCTCCAAGAGACCCAGTACTTC. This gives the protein CASSDRAGLQETQYF.

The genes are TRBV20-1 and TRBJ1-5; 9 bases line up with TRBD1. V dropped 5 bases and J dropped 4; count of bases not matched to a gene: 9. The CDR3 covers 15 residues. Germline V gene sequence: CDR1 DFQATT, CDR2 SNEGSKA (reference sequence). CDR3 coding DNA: TGCAGTGCTCGGACAGGGGTTTTTGGTAATCAGCCCCAGCATTTT. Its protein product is CSARTGVFGNQPQHF.

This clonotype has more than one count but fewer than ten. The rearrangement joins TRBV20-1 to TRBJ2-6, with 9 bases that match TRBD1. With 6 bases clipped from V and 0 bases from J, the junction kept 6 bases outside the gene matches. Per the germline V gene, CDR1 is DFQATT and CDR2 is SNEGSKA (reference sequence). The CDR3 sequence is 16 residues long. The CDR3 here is CSAGGQGDSGANVLTF. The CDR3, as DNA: TGCAGTGCGGGGGGACAGGGAGACTCTGGGGCCAACGTCCTGACTTTC.

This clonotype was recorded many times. CDR3: CASSIRHGQLTGDYGYTF. CDR3 sequence (DNA): TGTGCCAGTAGTATACGACACGGGCAACTGACAGGCGACTATGGCTACACCTTC. This sequence joins TRBV19 and TRBJ1-2; TRBD1 is a possible D gene (6 bases). The germline gives CDR1 LNHDA, CDR2 SQIVND (reference sequence). V lost 2 bases and J 3 bases, leaving 22 bases between the germline ends. This CDR3 has 18 residues.

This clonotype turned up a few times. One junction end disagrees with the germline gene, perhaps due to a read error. The CDR3 DNA is TGCGCCAGCAGTGAAGAGGGCTTCGGACCAGCTTTC. It is translated as CASSEEGFGPAF. The chain carries TRBV10-2 and TRBJ2-6, with D maybe TRBD2 (5 bases). This CDR3 has 12 residues. Looked up from germline, CDR1 is WSHSY and CDR2 is SAAADI.

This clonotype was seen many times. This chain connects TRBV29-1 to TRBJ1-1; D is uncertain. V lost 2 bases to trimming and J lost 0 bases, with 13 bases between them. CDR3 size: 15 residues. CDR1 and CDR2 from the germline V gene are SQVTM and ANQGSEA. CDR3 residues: CSVERRAALNTEAFF. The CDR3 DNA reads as TGCAGCGTTGAAAGGCGGGCGGCTCTGAACACTGAAGCTTTCTTT.

CDR3: CASTEVTSLGYTF. In nucleotides, the CDR3 is TGTGCCAGCACCGAGGTAACGTCCCTTGGCTACACCTTC. The chain is built from TRBV9 and TRBJ1-2; D unresolved. Deletions cut 6 bases from V and 7 bases from J, with 16 bases between. The germline CDR1 and CDR2 sequences are SGDLS and YYNGEE. CDR3 length equals 13 residues.

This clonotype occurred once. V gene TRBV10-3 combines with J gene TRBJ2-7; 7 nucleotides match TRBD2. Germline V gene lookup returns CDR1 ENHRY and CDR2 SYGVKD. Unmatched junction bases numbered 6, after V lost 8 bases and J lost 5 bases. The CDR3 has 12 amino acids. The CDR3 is CAIGTRGDEQYF. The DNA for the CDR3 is TGTGCCATCGGAACACGGGGGGACGAGCAGTACTTC.

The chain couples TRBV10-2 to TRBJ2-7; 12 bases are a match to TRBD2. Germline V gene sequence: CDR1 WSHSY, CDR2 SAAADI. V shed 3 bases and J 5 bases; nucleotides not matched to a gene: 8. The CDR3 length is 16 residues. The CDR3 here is CASSDLTSGSGNEQYF. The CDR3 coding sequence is TGCGCCAGCAGTGATTTGACTAGCGGGAGTGGCAACGAGCAGTACTTC.

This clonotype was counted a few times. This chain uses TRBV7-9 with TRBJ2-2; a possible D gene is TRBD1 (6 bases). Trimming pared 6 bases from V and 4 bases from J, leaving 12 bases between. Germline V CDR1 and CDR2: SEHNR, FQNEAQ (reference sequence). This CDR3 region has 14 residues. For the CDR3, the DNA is TGTGCCAGCAGTCCTACAGGGAGCACCGGGGAGCTGTTTTTT. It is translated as CASSPTGSTGELFF.

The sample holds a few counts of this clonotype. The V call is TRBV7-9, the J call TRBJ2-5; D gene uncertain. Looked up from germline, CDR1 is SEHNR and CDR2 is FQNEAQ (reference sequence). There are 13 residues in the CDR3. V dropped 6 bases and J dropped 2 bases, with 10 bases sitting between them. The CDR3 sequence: CASRTTGQETQYF. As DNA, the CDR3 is TGTGCCAGCAGGACCACCGGTCAAGAGACCCAGTACTTC.

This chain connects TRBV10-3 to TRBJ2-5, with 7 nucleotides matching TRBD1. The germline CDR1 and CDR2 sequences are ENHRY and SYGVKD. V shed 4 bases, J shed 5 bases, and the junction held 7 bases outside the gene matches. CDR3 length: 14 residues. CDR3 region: CAISGGTDRETQYF. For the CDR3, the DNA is TGTGCCATCAGTGGGGGGACAGACCGCGAGACCCAGTACTTC.

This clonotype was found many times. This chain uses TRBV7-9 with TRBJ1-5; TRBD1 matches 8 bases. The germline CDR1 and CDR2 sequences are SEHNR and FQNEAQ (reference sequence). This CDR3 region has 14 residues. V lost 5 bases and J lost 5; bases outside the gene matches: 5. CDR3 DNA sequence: TGTGCCAGCAGCCGGGACAGGCACGATCAGCCCCAGCATTTT. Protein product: CASSRDRHDQPQHF.

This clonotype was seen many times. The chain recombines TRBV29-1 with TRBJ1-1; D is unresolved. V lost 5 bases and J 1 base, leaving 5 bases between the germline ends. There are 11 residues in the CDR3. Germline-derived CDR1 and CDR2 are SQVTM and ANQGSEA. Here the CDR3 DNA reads TGCAGCGTTAGGACGAACACTGAAGCTTTCTTT. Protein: CSVRTNTEAFF.

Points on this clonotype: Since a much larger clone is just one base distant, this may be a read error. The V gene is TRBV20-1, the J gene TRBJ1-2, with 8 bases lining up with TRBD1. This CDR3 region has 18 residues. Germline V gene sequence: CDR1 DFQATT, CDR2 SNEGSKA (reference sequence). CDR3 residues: CGARGTRTGGFVDYGYTF. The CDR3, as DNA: TGCGGTGCTAGAGGTACGCGCACAGGGGGTTTCGTCGACTATGGCTACACCTTC.

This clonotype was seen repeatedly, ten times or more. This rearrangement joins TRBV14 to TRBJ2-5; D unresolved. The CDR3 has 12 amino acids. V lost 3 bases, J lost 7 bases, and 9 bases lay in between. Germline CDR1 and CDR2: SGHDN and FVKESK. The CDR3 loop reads CASSHRDGTQYF. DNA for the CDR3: TGTGCCAGCAGCCATCGCGACGGGACCCAGTACTTC.

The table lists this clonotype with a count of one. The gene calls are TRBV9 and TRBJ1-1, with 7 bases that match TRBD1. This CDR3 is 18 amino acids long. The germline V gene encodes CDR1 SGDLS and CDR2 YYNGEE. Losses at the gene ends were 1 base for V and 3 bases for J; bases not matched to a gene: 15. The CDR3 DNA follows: TGTGCCAGCAGCGTAATGGGAGGGGGCACCACTGCTGACACTGAAGCTTTCTTT. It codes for CASSVMGGGTTADTEAFF.

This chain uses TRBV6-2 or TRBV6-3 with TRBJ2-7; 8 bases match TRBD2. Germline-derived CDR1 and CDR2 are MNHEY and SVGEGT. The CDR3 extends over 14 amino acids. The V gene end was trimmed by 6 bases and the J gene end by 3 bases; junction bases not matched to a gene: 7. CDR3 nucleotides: TGTGCCAGCAGGCTAGCGGGCCATGTCTACGAGCAGTACTTC. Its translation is CASRLAGHVYEQYF.

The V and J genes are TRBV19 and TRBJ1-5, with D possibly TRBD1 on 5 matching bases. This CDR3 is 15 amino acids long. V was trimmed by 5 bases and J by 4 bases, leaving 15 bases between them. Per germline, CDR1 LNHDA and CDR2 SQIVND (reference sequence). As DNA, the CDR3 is TGTGCCAGTAGTCCGGCAGGGATCGGAAATCAGCCCCAGCATTTT. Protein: CASSPAGIGNQPQHF.

The CDR3 nucleotides read TGTGCCAGCAGCGTAACCGGACACCTGACCGGGGAGCTGTTTTTT. This codes for CASSVTGHLTGELFF. The genes are TRBV25-1 and TRBJ2-2; D is possibly TRBD1 (5 bases). Per germline, CDR1 MGHDK and CDR2 SYGVNS. V was clipped by 6 bases and J by 5 bases, with 16 bases between them. The CDR3 is 15 amino acids.

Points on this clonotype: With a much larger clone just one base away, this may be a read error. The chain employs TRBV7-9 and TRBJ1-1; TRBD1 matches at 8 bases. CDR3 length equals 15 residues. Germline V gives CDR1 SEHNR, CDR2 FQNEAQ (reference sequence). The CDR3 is CAGSPMGQAGLKAFF. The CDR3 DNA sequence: TGTGCCGGCAGCCCAATGGGACAGGCAGGCCTAAAAGCTTTCTTT. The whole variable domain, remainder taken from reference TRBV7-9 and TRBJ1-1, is DTGVSQNPRHKITKRGQNVTFRCDPISEHNRLYWYRQTLGQGPEFLTYFQNEAQLEKSRLLSDRFSAERPKGSFSTLEIQRTEQGDSAMYLCAGSPMGQAGLKAFFGQGTRLTVV.